This T cell receptor beta chain was sequenced in a study of blood T cell repertoires in COVID-19. Study background: Donors in the United States, Italy and Spain gave samples during acute or convalescent COVID-19. From T cells, B-cell-depleted T cells, or PBMCs came the material, which was cDNA or gDNA.

This CDR3 is built from 12 residues. The V end was cut by 3 bases, the J end by 2 bases, with 7 bases between. Germline V lookup: CDR1 SQVTM, CDR2 ANQGSEA. Per the authors' pipeline: Amplification of reference gene primers was used by the study to estimate nucleated cell counts. Clones were read by immunoSEQ multiplex PCR, and TCRdb kept only the in-frame ones, dropping some. That table gives V, J and clone size, and the DNA gave D and trimming. Of 25,000 to 35,000 clones in the sample, roughly 89% were seen once. The rearrangement uses TRBV29-1 and TRBJ1-1, with D hard to call. The clonotype comes from a human donor with acute or convalescent COVID-19. The donor label of this sample is uncertain. Material: peripheral blood. For the CDR3, the DNA is TGCAGCGTTGACGGAGTTAACACTGAAGCTTTCTTT. Amino acids: CSVDGVNTEAFF.